What follows are 32 T cell receptor beta chains derived from one specimen sequenced in a study of Ad26.COV2.S vaccination and SARS-CoV-2 variants. Indicated treatment: 15 to 20 received Ad26.COV2.S at low or high dose, single or two shots; about 5 received placebo; per-sample allocation not given. At day 63 after the first vaccine or placebo injection, samples were drawn. Generated by immunoSEQ multiplex PCR, the TCRdb table keeps only in-frame clones and is missing some. The repertoire holds roughly 300,000 clones, about 86% seen once, with about 11% in the top ten. The input for sequencing was peripheral blood, taken in a trial of Ad26.COV2.S vaccine versus placebo. These receptors came from a person aged 18-65 years who received the Ad26.COV2.S COVID-19 vaccine or a placebo.

The CDR3 DNA is TGTGCCAGCAGACGCATCCAGGGCGCAACTAATGAAAAACTGTTTTTT. It yields the protein CASRRIQGATNEKLFF. The chain is built from TRBV7-2 and TRBJ1-4; D might be TRBD1 (5 bases). The CDR3 is made up of 16 amino acids. Per germline, CDR1 SGHTA and CDR2 FQGNSA. Trimming shortened V by 6 bases and J by 0 bases, and 14 bases separated the two germline ends.

The table lists this clone with a count of one. Other nucleotide sequences in the sample specify the same CDR3. The gene calls are TRBV30 and TRBJ1-4; D remains ambiguous. This CDR3 has 13 residues. The ends were cut back, 4 bases at V and 4 bases at J, with 10 bases in the middle. Germline CDR1 is GTSNPN and CDR2 is SVGIG (reference sequence). DNA for the CDR3: TGTGCCTGGACTGGTCAGCTTAATGAAAAACTGTTTTTT. Protein: CAWTGQLNEKLFF.

The V and J genes are TRBV6-5 and TRBJ2-1; 8 nucleotides match TRBD2. Germline assignment: CDR1 MNHEY and CDR2 SVGAGI. V lost 5 bases, J lost 5 bases, and 5 bases stayed unmatched. The CDR3 extends over 14 amino acids. CDR3 residues: CASSREGYHNEQFF. Here the CDR3 DNA reads TGTGCCAGCAGTCGGGAGGGTTACCACAATGAGCAGTTCTTC.

This chain connects TRBV4-1 to TRBJ2-3, with 8 bases identical to TRBD2. Germline V gene lookup returns CDR1 MGHRA and CDR2 YSYEKL. This CDR3 has 17 residues. Unmatched junction bases numbered 12, after V lost 4 bases and J lost 3 bases. The CDR3 sequence: CASSPLGIAGFTDTQYF. CDR3 nucleotides: TGCGCCAGCAGCCCACTAGGCATAGCGGGGTTTACAGATACGCAGTATTTT.

There are a few counts of this clone. The J gene is TRBJ2-4, the V gene TRBV2; D gene unclear. Germline CDR1 SNHLY, CDR2 FYNNEI. The CDR3 sequence is 15 residues long. Trimming removed 3 bases at V and 3 bases at J, with 12 bases between. The CDR3 nucleotides read TGTGCCAGCAGTGACTGGGCCAATGGCAAAAACATTCAGTACTTC. Translated, it gives CASSDWANGKNIQYF.

The chain carries TRBV6-2 or TRBV6-3 and TRBJ2-2; 12 nucleotides line up with TRBD2. The V gene end was trimmed by 4 bases and the J gene end by 3 bases; junction bases not matched to a gene: 12. CDR3 length: 19 amino acids. Germline-derived CDR1 and CDR2 are MNHEY and SVGEGT. CDR3 sequence reads: CASSFPSGGAVIDTGELFF. The CDR3 nucleotides are TGTGCCAGCAGTTTTCCTAGCGGGGGGGCCGTTATAGACACCGGGGAGCTGTTTTTT.

In regard to this clone: The identical CDR3 is also encoded by other nucleotide sequences in the sample. This chain joins TRBV20-1 and TRBJ2-7; D is unclear. The CDR3 spans 11 residues. V was trimmed by 1 base and J by 4 bases, leaving 5 bases between them. From germline, CDR1 is DFQATT and CDR2 SNEGSKA (reference sequence). CDR3: CSARGPYEQYF. The CDR3 DNA is TGCAGTGCTAGAGGCCCATACGAGCAGTACTTC.

The chain joins TRBV6-5 to TRBJ1-1, with 10 bases identical to TRBD1. The CDR3 loop spans 14 amino acids. Per the germline V gene, CDR1 is MNHEY and CDR2 is SVGAGI. V shed 5 bases and J 3 bases; nucleotides not matched to a gene: 3. CDR3 loop: CASSRQGADTEAFF. CDR3 nucleotides: TGTGCCAGCAGTCGACAGGGGGCGGACACTGAAGCTTTCTTT.

Details on this clone: A much larger clone differs by one base, so this may be a read error. The chain uses TRBV13 and TRBJ1-1, with D unresolved. Germline values: CDR1 PRHDT, CDR2 FYEKMQ (reference sequence). The CDR3 has 13 amino acids. V was cut by 3 bases and J by 3 bases, with 8 bases left in between. CDR3: CASSFDGDTEAFF. The CDR3 region has the DNA TGTGCCAGCAGCTTTGACGGAGACACTGAAGCTTTCTTT.

The table lists this clone with a count of one. The chain's CDR3 is CAISERGFNSPLHF. The CDR3 DNA reads TGTGCCATCAGTGAGAGGGGTTTCAATTCACCCCTCCACTTT. The rearrangement uses TRBV10-3 and TRBJ1-6; D is possibly TRBD1 (5 bases). The CDR3 has 14 residues. V was clipped by 2 bases and J by 7 bases, with 9 bases between them. Germline V gives CDR1 ENHRY, CDR2 SYGVKD.

The V and J genes are TRBV25-1 and TRBJ2-1; tentative D call: TRBD2 (6 bases). Germline V lookup: CDR1 MGHDK, CDR2 SYGVNS. Deletions cut 8 bases from V and 8 bases from J, with 13 bases between. The CDR3 is made up of 12 amino acids. Here the CDR3 DNA reads TGTGCCAGCTTACGGGGGTCAGATGAGCAGTTCTTC. It yields the protein CASLRGSDEQFF.

This clone was seen ten or more times. Additional DNA sequences in this sample encode the identical CDR3. The CDR3 reads CASSIAGGPYNEQFF. As DNA, the CDR3 is TGTGCCAGTAGTATAGCAGGGGGCCCCTACAATGAGCAGTTCTTC. The rearrangement links TRBV19 to TRBJ2-1; TRBD1 aligns across 8 bases. There are 15 residues in the CDR3. Germline V gives CDR1 LNHDA, CDR2 SQIVND (reference sequence). With 1 base clipped from V and 2 bases from J, the junction kept 1 base outside the gene matches.

V is TRBV5-4 and J is TRBJ2-7; TRBD1 matches at 11 bases. Germline V CDR1 and CDR2: SGHNT, YYREEE (reference sequence). After removal of 0 bases from V and 3 bases from J, the junction contained 2 bases not matched to a gene. The CDR3 runs 15 residues. CDR3 sequence (DNA): TGTGCCAGCAGCTTGGCGGGACAGGGGGTCTACGAGCAGTACTTC. It translates to CASSLAGQGVYEQYF.

V usage is TRBV4-3 and J usage is TRBJ1-6, with 7 positions matching TRBD1. J gave up 5 bases and V 0 bases, and 1 base lay outside the gene matches. Germline V CDR1 and CDR2: LGHNA, YSLEER. The CDR3 is 15 amino acids. CDR3: CASSQEDRDNSPLHF. CDR3 DNA: TGCGCCAGCAGCCAAGAAGACAGGGATAATTCACCCCTCCACTTT.

This clone has only a few counts. The chain joins TRBV6-1 to TRBJ1-6, with D perhaps TRBD1 (5 bases). The CDR3 length is 15 residues. Germline V gene lookup returns CDR1 MNHNS and CDR2 SASEGT. V was shortened by 2 bases and J by 10 bases, with 15 bases between the two germline ends. The CDR3 DNA reads as TGTGCCAGCAGTGAATCCGGGCAGGGAGGCTCACCCCTCCACTTT. Protein: CASSESGQGGSPLHF.

V and J are TRBV7-9 and TRBJ1-2; TRBD1 matches at 10 bases. The V gene's germline CDR1 is SEHNR and CDR2 FQNEAQ (reference sequence). The CDR3 spans 15 residues. With V trimmed by 5 bases and J by 1 base, 4 bases remained unmatched. The CDR3 DNA is TGTGCCAGCAGCAACCGGGACAGGGGTAACTATGGCTACACCTTC. Its translation is CASSNRDRGNYGYTF. Based on the CDR3 plus reference TRBV7-9 and TRBJ1-2, the full variable domain is DTGVSQNPRHKITKRGQNVTFRCDPISEHNRLYWYRQTLGQGPEFLTYFQNEAQLEKSRLLSDRFSAERPKGSFSTLEIQRTEQGDSAMYLCASSNRDRGNYGYTFGSGTRLTVV.

The CDR3 sequence: CASSQDIGLAAGYEQFF. CDR3 coding DNA: TGTGCCAGCAGCCAAGATATCGGGCTAGCAGCAGGCTATGAGCAGTTCTTC. The chain uses TRBV4-2 and TRBJ2-1; maybe TRBD2 (5 bases). Trimming cost V 0 bases and J 8 bases, with 20 bases left between them. Germline CDR1 is LGHNA and CDR2 is YNFKEQ. The CDR3 runs 17 residues.

This clone showed up just a few times. The rearrangement links TRBV7-4 to TRBJ1-3, with 9 bases aligning to TRBD1. The CDR3 covers 16 residues. Trimming cost V 6 bases and J 0 bases; bases outside gene matches: 6. CDR1 SGHVT and CDR2 SQSDAQ come from the germline V gene. This CDR3 is CASRGDRAISGNTIYF. The CDR3 DNA reads as TGTGCCAGCAGGGGGGACAGGGCCATCTCTGGAAACACCATATATTTT.

V is TRBV7-2 and J is TRBJ1-5; the D gene is possibly TRBD1 (6 bases). The length of the CDR3 is 15 residues. The V gene lost 5 bases and the J gene lost 3 bases, with 14 bases spanning the gap. Germline loops: CDR1 SGHTA, CDR2 FQGNSA. The CDR3 here is CASSQTGNLNQPQHF. The CDR3 DNA follows: TGTGCCAGCAGCCAGACAGGCAATCTCAATCAGCCCCAGCATTTT.

The CDR3 coding sequence is TGTGCCAGCAGTTTACACGGACAGGCCGGGAACATTCAGTACTTC. Its protein product is CASSLHGQAGNIQYF. The chain carries TRBV27 and TRBJ2-4; 7 bases match TRBD1. With 2 bases clipped from V and 7 bases from J, the junction kept 8 bases outside the gene matches. This CDR3 is built from 15 residues. Germline-derived CDR1 and CDR2 are MNHEY and SMNVEV (reference sequence).

This clone was observed a few times. This sequence joins TRBV6-5 and TRBJ2-2; possibly TRBD2 for D (5 bases). Looked up from germline, CDR1 is MNHEY and CDR2 is SVGAGI. V was cut by 0 bases and J by 6 bases, with 8 bases left in between. This CDR3 comprises 14 residues. This CDR3 is CASSYSTGAGELFF. DNA of the CDR3: TGTGCCAGCAGTTACTCGACCGGGGCCGGGGAGCTGTTTTTT.

The rearrangement links TRBV4-3 to TRBJ2-7, with D tentatively TRBD2 (5 bases). Germline CDR1 LGHNA, CDR2 YSLEER. The CDR3 covers 15 residues. Trimming removed 1 base from V and 2 bases from J, with 12 bases in between. The CDR3 loop is CASSQAAGGPYEQYF. DNA for the CDR3: TGCGCCAGCAGCCAAGCCGCCGGCGGGCCCTACGAGCAGTACTTC.

The rearrangement links TRBV4-3 to TRBJ2-5, with D perhaps matching TRBD1 (5 bases). The germline CDR1 and CDR2 sequences are LGHNA and YSLEER. This CDR3 is built from 17 residues. Trimming pared 0 bases from V and 5 bases from J, leaving 19 bases between. In DNA, the CDR3 is TGCGCCAGCAGCCAAGATTCGGCAGGGATGTTTCATGAGACCCAGTACTTC. It specifies CASSQDSAGMFHETQYF.

The genes are TRBV5-1 and TRBJ2-7; 10 bases are shared with TRBD2. V lost 0 bases, J lost 1 base, and 4 bases stayed unmatched. The germline gives CDR1 SGHRS, CDR2 YFSETQ. CDR3 length: 16 amino acids. The CDR3 nucleotides are TGCGCCAGCAGCTTGGATCCAGCGGGAGGGTCCTACGAGCAGTACTTC. This encodes CASSLDPAGGSYEQYF.

This chain uses TRBV6-5 with TRBJ2-7; 9 bases align to TRBD1. CDR1 and CDR2 from the germline V gene are MNHEY and SVGAGI. Trimming cost V 5 bases and J 6 bases; bases outside gene matches: 8. The CDR3 covers 14 residues. CDR3 bases: TGTGCCAGCAGTCCGAGGACAGGGGTGAGCGAGCAGTACTTC. It encodes CASSPRTGVSEQYF.

This sequence joins TRBV28 and TRBJ2-1; tentatively, D is TRBD2 (5 bases). The CDR3 contains 13 residues. V gave up 2 bases and J gave up 4 bases, with 6 bases separating them. Germline assignment: CDR1 MDHEN and CDR2 SYDVKM. The CDR3 protein is CASSLEGYNEQFF. CDR3 bases: TGTGCCAGCAGTTTAGAGGGTTACAATGAGCAGTTCTTC.

This chain uses TRBV24-1 with TRBJ2-5, with D possibly being TRBD1 (8 bases). CDR1 and CDR2 (germline): KGHDR, SFDVKD. The CDR3 loop spans 14 amino acids. The V gene lost 9 bases and the J gene lost 5 bases, with 18 bases spanning the gap. The CDR3 coding sequence is TGTGCCACCGGGACAGGATCCGGGAGGGAGACCCAGTACTTC. Its translation is CATGTGSGRETQYF.

Of note for this clone: The same CDR3 is also encoded by other DNA sequences in this sample. The rearrangement joins TRBV5-1 to TRBJ2-2; 8 bases line up with TRBD1. V shed 1 base and J 0 bases; nucleotides not matched to a gene: 2. Germline V lookup: CDR1 SGHRS, CDR2 YFSETQ. The CDR3 covers 16 residues. The CDR3 region has the DNA TGCGCCAGCAGCTTGCGACAGGGGCCGAACACCGGGGAGCTGTTTTTT. Its translation is CASSLRQGPNTGELFF.

This sequence joins TRBV27 and TRBJ2-7; no clear D. Germline CDR1 reads MNHEY; CDR2 reads SMNVEV (reference sequence). V was clipped by 2 bases and J by 4 bases, with 18 bases between them. The CDR3 totals 16 residues. CDR3 nucleotide sequence: TGTGCCAGCAGTTTAATAAGTCAGGCGACTTTTTACGAGCAGTACTTC. It specifies CASSLISQATFYEQYF.

J is TRBJ2-7 and V is TRBV5-1; 12 nucleotides line up with TRBD2. Germline CDR1 reads SGHRS; CDR2 reads YFSETQ. This CDR3 contains 15 residues. The trim removed 3 bases at V and 7 bases at J, leaving 8 bases unmatched. The DNA of the CDR3 is TGCGCCAGCAGCTCCTCTAGCGGGAGGGCGCCTGAGCAGTACTTC. It is translated as CASSSSSGRAPEQYF.

This chain links TRBV20-1 with TRBJ2-1, with 7 bases matching TRBD2. The CDR3 is 13 residues long. After removal of 6 bases from V and 7 bases from J, the junction contained 9 bases not matched to a gene. The V gene's germline CDR1 is DFQATT and CDR2 SNEGSKA (reference sequence). CDR3 region: CSASREASNEQFF. CDR3 coding DNA: TGCAGTGCAAGTCGGGAGGCTAGTAATGAGCAGTTCTTC.

CDR3 sequence reads: CASSYRGEAGGYEQYF. CDR3 nucleotides: TGTGCCAGCAGTTACAGGGGTGAAGCGGGAGGTTACGAGCAGTACTTC. The V call is TRBV6-2 or TRBV6-3, the J call TRBJ2-7; 9 nucleotides line up with TRBD2. The V segment lost 2 bases and the J segment 4 bases; nucleotides outside the gene matches: 9. Per germline, CDR1 MNHEY and CDR2 SVGEGT. CDR3 size: 16 residues.